The 27 T cell receptor beta chains listed next were all sequenced from one sample in a study of regulatory T cells in long-lasting Graves disease. Construction of the TCR beta libraries employed iRepertoire HTBI primers in conjunction with Arm-PCR of CDR3 regions. TCRdb independently ran MiXCR on the multiplex PCR reads; one entry per CDR3 protein. This sample carries roughly 700,000 distinct CDR3 sequences, roughly 30% of them seen once, and the ten largest clones take about two fifths. Time point: persistent/refractory GD, antithyroid drugs over 5 years with positive TRAb. PBMC RNA served as the TCR library source. Here the sequenced sample was peripheral blood mononuclear cells (PBMCs), taken when the disease was refractory, from a patient treated with antithyroid drugs. These receptors originate from a female donor with Graves disease.

This clonotype was detected only a few times. The chain employs TRBV10-2 and TRBJ1-5; D gene unclear. The CDR3 runs 15 residues. V lost 0 bases to trimming and J lost 4 bases, with 10 bases between them. Per germline, CDR1 WSHSY and CDR2 SAAADI. CDR3 nucleotide sequence: TGCGCCAGCAGTGAGTCGGCGCTGTTTAATCAGCCCCAGCATTTT. It translates to CASSESALFNQPQHF.

The chain employs TRBV6-1 and TRBJ1-5; perhaps TRBD1 as D (6 bases). Per germline, CDR1 MNHNS and CDR2 SASEGT. The CDR3 spans 16 residues. V was clipped by 3 bases and J by 7 bases, with 19 bases between them. The CDR3 region is CASSDAPYRDEQPQHF. CDR3 DNA: TGTGCCAGCAGTGATGCCCCATACAGGGATGAGCAGCCCCAGCATTTT.

The genes are TRBV2 and TRBJ2-7, with D hard to call. Germline CDR1 SNHLY, CDR2 FYNNEI. This CDR3 has 14 residues. Trimming left V 5 bases short and J 0 bases short, with 11 bases between. This CDR3 reads CASSYTTLSYEQYF. CDR3 bases: TGTGCCAGCAGTTACACGACGCTCTCCTACGAGCAGTACTTC. The full variable domain, in which reference TRBV2 and TRBJ2-7 provide the parts outside the CDR3, is EPEVTQTPSHQVTQMGQEVILRCVPISNHLYFYWYRQILGQKVEFLVSFYNNEISEKSEIFDDQFSVERPDGSNFTLKIRSTKLEDSAMYFCASSYTTLSYEQYFGPGTRLTVT.

Comment on this clonotype: A read error is possible here, since a much larger clone lies one base away. Since no conserved phenylalanine or tryptophan closes the CDR3, a read error is the likely cause. The gene calls are TRBV28 and TRBJ1-1, with 7 bases matching TRBD1. CDR1 is MDHEN and CDR2 is SYDVKM in the germline V gene. The V and J ends lost 5 bases and 0 bases, in that order; junction bases with no gene match: 6. The CDR3 is made up of 15 amino acids. CDR3 nucleotide sequence: TGTGCCAGCAGTCCCGGACAGGCTGTGAACACTGAAGCTTTCCTT. Protein sequence: CASSPGQAVNTEAFL.

This clonotype was detected ten times or more. The chain is built from TRBV6-1 and TRBJ2-7; TRBD1 agrees at 8 bases. Germline V CDR1 and CDR2: MNHNS, SASEGT. V was clipped by 8 bases and J by 2 bases; unmatched bases: 14. CDR3 size: 16 residues. The CDR3 spells CASSFRPGQVPYEQYF. The CDR3 region has the DNA TGTGCCAGCTCATTTCGTCCGGGACAGGTTCCCTACGAGCAGTACTTC.

This clonotype was seen a handful of times. This rearrangement joins TRBV30 to TRBJ1-2, with D unresolved. Trimming removed 0 bases from V and 13 bases from J, with 12 bases in between. There are 11 residues in the CDR3. Germline V gene data show CDR1 as GTSNPN and CDR2 as SVGIG (reference sequence). DNA for the CDR3: TGTGCCTGGAGTGTACTTGTGGCCGGCACCTTC. This translates into CAWSVLVAGTF.

This clonotype was seen a few times. The CDR3 region is CASSTLTGSNYGYTF. The CDR3 nucleotides are TGTGCCAGCAGTACTCTGACAGGTTCTAACTATGGCTACACCTTC. The rearrangement links TRBV6-1 to TRBJ1-2; D perhaps matches TRBD1 (6 bases). Looked up from germline, CDR1 is MNHNS and CDR2 is SASEGT. V shed 5 bases and J shed 0 bases, with 13 bases lying between them. The CDR3 sequence is 15 residues long.

This clonotype was recorded a few times. The rearrangement joins TRBV29-1 to TRBJ1-1; possibly TRBD1 for D (5 bases). The germline CDR1 and CDR2 sequences are SQVTM and ANQGSEA. The CDR3 is 12 residues long. V lost 5 bases and J 1 base, leaving 8 bases between the germline ends. Written as DNA, the CDR3 is TGCAGCGTTCTCGGGACGAACACTGAAGCTTTCTTT. It is translated as CSVLGTNTEAFF.

A few counts support this clonotype. The chain has TRBV7-9 and TRBJ2-7; D gene ambiguous. The germline gives CDR1 SEHNR, CDR2 FQNEAQ (reference sequence). The V gene lost 6 bases and the J gene lost 2 bases, with 17 bases spanning the gap. The CDR3 spans 15 residues. The CDR3 nucleotides are TGTGCCAGCAGACTCGACGGCCTCGGGCCCTACGAGCAGTACTTC. This codes for CASRLDGLGPYEQYF. Combining the CDR3 with reference TRBV7-9 and TRBJ2-7 gives the whole variable domain DTGVSQNPRHKITKRGQNVTFRCDPISEHNRLYWYRQTLGQGPEFLTYFQNEAQLEKSRLLSDRFSAERPKGSFSTLEIQRTEQGDSAMYLCASRLDGLGPYEQYFGPGTRLTVT.

V gene TRBV5-4 combines with J gene TRBJ2-7, with a weak D call TRBD2 (6 bases). The germline gives CDR1 SGHNT, CDR2 YYREEE (reference sequence). CDR3 length: 13 amino acids. The V end lost 4 bases, the J end lost 6 bases, and 14 bases lay between the germline ends. The DNA for the CDR3 is TGTGCCAGCAGCCCCACCTCCGGGGGCGAGCAGTACTTC. The encoded protein is CASSPTSGGEQYF. The complete variable domain, with remaining parts taken from reference TRBV5-4 and TRBJ2-7, reads ETGVTQSPTHLIKTRGQQVTLRCSSQSGHNTVSWYQQALGQGPQFIFQYYREEENGRGNFPPRFSGLQFPNYSSELNVNALELDDSALYLCASSPTSGGEQYFGPGTRLTVT.

A few counts support this clonotype. The V call is TRBV6-5, the J call TRBJ1-5; a weak D match, TRBD1 (5 bases). Germline loops: CDR1 MNHEY, CDR2 SVGAGI. Trimming removed 0 bases at V and 3 bases at J, with 9 bases between. This CDR3 contains 15 residues. CDR3 amino acids: CASSYSGTANQPQHF. The CDR3 bases are TGTGCCAGCAGTTACTCCGGGACCGCCAATCAGCCCCAGCATTTT.

This clonotype has only a few counts. V usage is TRBV5-1 and J usage is TRBJ1-2; 7 bases line up with TRBD1. Germline CDR1 and CDR2: SGHRS and YFSETQ. This CDR3 contains 13 residues. The trim removed 6 bases at V and 8 bases at J, leaving 10 bases unmatched. The CDR3 reads CASTPDRVEGYTF. The CDR3 DNA reads TGCGCCAGCACCCCTGACAGGGTTGAGGGCTACACCTTC.

The chain combines TRBV12-5 with TRBJ2-6; no clear D gene. The CDR3 is made up of 15 amino acids. Trimming took off 4 bases at V and 1 base at J, with 8 bases between the two ends. Germline CDR1 LGHNT, CDR2 FRNRAP. CDR3 amino acids: CASGSPGSGANVLTF. CDR3 in DNA: TGTGCTAGTGGTTCGCCCGGTTCTGGGGCCAACGTCCTGACTTTC. The full variable domain, its missing parts supplied by reference TRBV12-5 and TRBJ2-6, is DARVTQTPRHKVTEMGQEVTMRCQPILGHNTVFWYRQTMMQGLELLAYFRNRAPLDDSGMPKDRFSAEMPDATLATLKIQPSEPRDSAVYFCASGSPGSGANVLTFGAGSRLTVL.

The chain joins TRBV6-1 to TRBJ2-7; D remains unclear. Germline CDR1 is MNHNS and CDR2 is SASEGT. The V end lost 3 bases, the J end lost 0 bases, and 6 bases lay between the germline ends. CDR3 length: 13 residues. CDR3 DNA sequence: TGTGCCAGCAGTGACGGCTACTCCTACGAGCAGTACTTC. It codes for CASSDGYSYEQYF.

This clonotype showed up just a few times. The rearrangement joins TRBV20-1 to TRBJ1-1; a weak D match, TRBD1 (5 bases). CDR1 is DFQATT and CDR2 is SNEGSKA in the germline V gene (reference sequence). This CDR3 is 11 amino acids long. V lost 6 bases, J lost 1 base, and 6 bases lay in between. CDR3 amino acids: CSAQENTEAFF. As DNA, the CDR3 is TGCAGTGCACAGGAGAACACTGAAGCTTTCTTT.

This clonotype was observed a handful of times. This chain joins TRBV29-1 and TRBJ1-1; 7 nucleotides line up with TRBD1. From germline, CDR1 is SQVTM and CDR2 ANQGSEA. Losses at the gene ends were 6 bases for V and 1 base for J; bases not matched to a gene: 5. CDR3 length equals 13 residues. Here the CDR3 reads CSVLTGENTEAFF. The CDR3 DNA reads as TGCAGCGTGCTAACAGGGGAGAACACTGAAGCTTTCTTT.

The chain combines TRBV12-3 or TRBV12-4 with TRBJ1-1, with 7 positions matching TRBD1. There are 16 residues in the CDR3. V shed 6 bases and J 5 bases; nucleotides not matched to a gene: 15. CDR3 DNA sequence: TGTGCCAGCAGCCCGATCCCGACAGGGATTCAAACTGAAGCTTTCTTT. Protein: CASSPIPTGIQTEAFF.

J is TRBJ2-7 and V is TRBV6-1; D might be TRBD1 (5 bases). This CDR3 is built from 14 residues. V gave up 9 bases and J gave up 0 bases, with 15 bases separating them. Germline V gene sequence: CDR1 MNHNS, CDR2 SASEGT. The CDR3 DNA reads as TGTGCCAGTGCCCAGGACATCTACTCCTACGAGCAGTACTTC. As protein: CASAQDIYSYEQYF.

Regarding this clonotype: One end of the junction varies from germline; a read error may be responsible. The V gene is TRBV12-3 or TRBV12-4, the J gene TRBJ2-7; no reliable D call. The CDR3 length is 15 residues. The CDR3 protein is CASSLGGVGPTRRHF. In nucleotides, the CDR3 is TGTGCCAGCAGTTTAGGTGGGGTAGGCCCGACGCGCAGGCACTTC.

In its sample, this clonotype was seen once. Possible read error: a much larger clone is one base away. The V gene is TRBV28, the J gene TRBJ2-5, with 11 bases fitting TRBD2. With 6 bases clipped from V and 1 base from J, the junction kept 7 bases outside the gene matches. CDR1 and CDR2 from the germline V gene are MDHEN and SYDVKM. The CDR3 has 16 residues. The CDR3 reads CASRRLAGRPQETQYF. DNA for the CDR3: TGTGCCAGCAGGCGACTAGCGGGAAGGCCCCAAGAGACCCAGTACTTC.

This clonotype has a handful of counts. V is TRBV30 and J is TRBJ1-5; TRBD1 is a possible D gene (5 bases). Germline V gene lookup returns CDR1 GTSNPN and CDR2 SVGIG (reference sequence). The CDR3 is made up of 15 amino acids. V was clipped by 3 bases and J by 2 bases, with 14 bases between them. The CDR3 protein is CAWSYDSKGNQPQHF. The CDR3, as DNA: TGTGCCTGGAGCTACGACAGTAAGGGCAATCAGCCCCAGCATTTT. Variable domain in full (rest from reference TRBV30 and TRBJ1-5): SQTIHQWPATLVQPVGSPLSLECTVEGTSNPNLYWYRQAAGRGLQLLFYSVGIGQISSEVPQNLSASRPQDRQFILSSKKLLLSDSGFYLCAWSYDSKGNQPQHFGDGTRLSIL.

This clonotype has just a few counts. The chain carries TRBV10-3 and TRBJ2-7; D is unclear. This CDR3 has 11 residues. V dropped 6 bases and J dropped 3 bases, with 6 bases sitting between them. In germline, CDR1 is ENHRY, CDR2 SYGVKD. The CDR3 DNA sequence: TGTGCCATCAGCGCGAACTACGAGCAGTACTTC. Amino acid sequence: CAISANYEQYF.

The chain recombines TRBV5-1 with TRBJ2-3; no firm D call. The CDR3 loop spans 12 amino acids. V gave up 0 bases and J gave up 5 bases, with 4 bases separating them. The V gene's germline CDR1 is SGHRS and CDR2 YFSETQ. Written as DNA, the CDR3 is TGCGCCAGCAGCTTGGAGGGAGATACGCAGTATTTT. Encoded protein: CASSLEGDTQYF.

The chain has TRBV14 and TRBJ1-1; tentatively, D is TRBD1 (6 bases). The CDR3 extends over 14 amino acids. The V and J ends lost 6 bases and 1 base respectively, with 12 bases between them. Germline CDR1 and CDR2: SGHDN and FVKESK. The CDR3 DNA reads as TGTGCCAGCAGGTACAGGGACCCGAACACTGAAGCTTTCTTT. As protein: CASRYRDPNTEAFF.

The chain couples TRBV30 to TRBJ1-4; 11 positions match TRBD1. CDR1 and CDR2 from the germline V gene are GTSNPN and SVGIG (reference sequence). The CDR3 runs 16 residues. V was pared by 1 base and J by 7 bases, with 8 bases of the junction left unmatched. The CDR3 here is CAWSDPLGTGGEKLFF. The CDR3 coding sequence is TGTGCCTGGAGTGACCCCCTAGGGACAGGGGGTGAAAAACTGTTTTTT.

The chain is built from TRBV20-1 and TRBJ1-1; D possibly corresponds to TRBD1 (5 bases). V shed 3 bases and J shed 3 bases, with 14 bases lying between them. The CDR3 loop spans 14 amino acids. Germline V gene data show CDR1 as DFQATT and CDR2 as SNEGSKA (reference sequence). CDR3 region: CSASGRGADTEAFF. The DNA for the CDR3 is TGCAGTGCTAGTGGACGAGGGGCAGACACTGAAGCTTTCTTT.

This clonotype occurred a few times. V usage is TRBV9 and J usage is TRBJ2-7; D gene ambiguous. There are 15 residues in the CDR3. Germline CDR1 reads SGDLS; CDR2 reads YYNGEE. The V gene lost 0 bases and the J gene lost 3 bases, with 13 bases spanning the gap. Written as DNA, the CDR3 is TGTGCCAGCAGCGTAGCAGTGGGGTTGGGCTACGAGCAGTACTTC. Residues: CASSVAVGLGYEQYF.